This T cell receptor beta chain was sequenced in a study of siplizumab effects on memory and regulatory T cells. Overall study findings and caveats: An assignable naive or memory phenotype was lacking in roughly 75-95% of proliferating CD4+ or CD8+ clones.

This clone was seen a single time. What it binds is not known. TCRdb's copy holds only in-frame clones and misses some; the assay was immunoSEQ multiplex PCR. The sample holds more than 85,000 clones, approximately 90% seen once. This CDR3 comprises 12 residues. V trimming: 3 bases; J trimming: 7 bases; junction bases outside the gene matches: 2. Germline CDR1 reads SEHNR; CDR2 reads FQNEAQ (reference sequence). This clonotype was sampled from a human donor in good health. The chain links TRBV7-9 to TRBJ1-2, with TRBD1 identical over 7 bases. The sequenced sample consisted of Tregs sorted from blood. CDR3 bases: TGTGCCAGCAGCTTGACAGGGTTTGGCTACACCTTC. Translating it yields CASSLTGFGYTF.